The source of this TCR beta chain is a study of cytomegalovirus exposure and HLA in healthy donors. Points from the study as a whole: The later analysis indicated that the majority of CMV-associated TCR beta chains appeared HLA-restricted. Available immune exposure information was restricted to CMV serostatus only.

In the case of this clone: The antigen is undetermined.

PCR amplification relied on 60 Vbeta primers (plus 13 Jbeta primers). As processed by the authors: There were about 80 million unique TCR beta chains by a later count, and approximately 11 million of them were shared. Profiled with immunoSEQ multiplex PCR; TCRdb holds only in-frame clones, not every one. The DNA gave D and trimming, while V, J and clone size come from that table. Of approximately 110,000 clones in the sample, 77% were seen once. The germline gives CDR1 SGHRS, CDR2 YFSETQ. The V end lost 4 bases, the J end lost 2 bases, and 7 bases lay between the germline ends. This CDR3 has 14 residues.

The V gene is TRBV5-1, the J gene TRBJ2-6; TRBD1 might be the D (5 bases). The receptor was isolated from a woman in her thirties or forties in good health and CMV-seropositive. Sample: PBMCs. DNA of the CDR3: TGCGCCAGCAGCCAGGGAACTGGGGCCAACGTCCTGACTTTC. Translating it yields CASSQGTGANVLTF. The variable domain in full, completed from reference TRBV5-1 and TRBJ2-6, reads KAGVTQTPRYLIKTRGQQVTLSCSPISGHRSVSWYQQTPGQGLQFLFEYFSETQRNKGNFPGRFSGRQFSNSRSEMNVSTLELGDSALYLCASSQGTGANVLTFGAGSRLTVL.